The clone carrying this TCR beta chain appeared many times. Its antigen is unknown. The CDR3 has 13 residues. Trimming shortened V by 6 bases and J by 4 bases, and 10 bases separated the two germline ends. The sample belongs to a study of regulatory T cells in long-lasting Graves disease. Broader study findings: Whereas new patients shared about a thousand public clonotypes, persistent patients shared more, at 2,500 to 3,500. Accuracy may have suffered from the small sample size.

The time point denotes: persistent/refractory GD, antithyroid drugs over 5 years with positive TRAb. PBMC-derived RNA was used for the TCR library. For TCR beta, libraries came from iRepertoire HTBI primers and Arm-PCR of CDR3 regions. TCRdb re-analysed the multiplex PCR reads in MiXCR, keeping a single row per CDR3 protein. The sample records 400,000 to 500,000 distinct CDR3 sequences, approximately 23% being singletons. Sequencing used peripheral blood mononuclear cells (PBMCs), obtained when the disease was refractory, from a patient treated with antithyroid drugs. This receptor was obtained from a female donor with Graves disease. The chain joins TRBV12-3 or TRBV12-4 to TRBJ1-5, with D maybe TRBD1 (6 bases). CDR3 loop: CASSAGQNQPQHF. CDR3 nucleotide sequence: TGTGCCAGCAGCGCGGGACAAAATCAGCCCCAGCATTTT.